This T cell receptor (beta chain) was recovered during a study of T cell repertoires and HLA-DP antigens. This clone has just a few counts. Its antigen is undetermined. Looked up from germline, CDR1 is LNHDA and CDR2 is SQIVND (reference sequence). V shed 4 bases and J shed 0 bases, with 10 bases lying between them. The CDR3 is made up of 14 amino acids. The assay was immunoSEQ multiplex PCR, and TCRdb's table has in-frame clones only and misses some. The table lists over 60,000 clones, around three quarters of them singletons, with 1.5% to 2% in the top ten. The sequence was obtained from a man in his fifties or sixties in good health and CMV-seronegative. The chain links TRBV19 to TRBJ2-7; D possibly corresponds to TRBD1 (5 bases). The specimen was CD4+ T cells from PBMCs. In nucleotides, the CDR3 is TGTGCCAGTAGTAAGGGCAGGGCCTCCTACGAGCAGTACTTC. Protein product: CASSKGRASYEQYF. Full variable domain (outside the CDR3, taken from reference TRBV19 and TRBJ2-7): DGGITQSPKYLFRKEGQNVTLSCEQNLNHDAMYWYRQDPGQGLRLIYYSQIVNDFQKGDIAEGYSVSREKKESFPLTVTSAQKNPTAFYLCASSKGRASYEQYFGPGTRLTVT.